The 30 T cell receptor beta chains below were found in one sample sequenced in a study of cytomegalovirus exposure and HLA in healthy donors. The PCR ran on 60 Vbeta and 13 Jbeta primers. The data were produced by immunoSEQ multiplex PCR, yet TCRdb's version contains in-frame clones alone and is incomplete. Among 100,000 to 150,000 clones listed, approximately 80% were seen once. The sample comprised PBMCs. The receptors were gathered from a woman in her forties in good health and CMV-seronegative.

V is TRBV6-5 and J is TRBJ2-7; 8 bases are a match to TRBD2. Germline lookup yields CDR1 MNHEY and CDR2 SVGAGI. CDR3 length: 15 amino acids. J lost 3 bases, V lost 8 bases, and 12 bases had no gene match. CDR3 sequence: CASGGGIALLYEQYF. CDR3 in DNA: TGTGCCAGCGGCGGGGGGATAGCGCTCCTCTACGAGCAGTACTTC.

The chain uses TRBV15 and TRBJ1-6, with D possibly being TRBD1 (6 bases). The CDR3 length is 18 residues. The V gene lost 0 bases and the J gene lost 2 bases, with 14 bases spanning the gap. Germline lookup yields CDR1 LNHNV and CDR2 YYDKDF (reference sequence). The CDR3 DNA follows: TGTGCCACCAGCAGAGATGGCCGCAGGGGCACCTATAATTCACCCCTCCACTTT. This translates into CATSRDGRRGTYNSPLHF.

CDR3 loop: CASSWDSPYEQYF. Written as DNA, the CDR3 is TGTGCCAGCAGCTGGGACAGCCCCTACGAGCAGTACTTC. The genes are TRBV6-1 and TRBJ2-7, with 7 bases aligning to TRBD1. Looked up from germline, CDR1 is MNHNS and CDR2 is SASEGT. After removal of 6 bases from V and 2 bases from J, the junction contained 4 bases not matched to a gene. The CDR3 sequence is 13 residues long.

CDR3 region: CASSYNRGYEQFF. For the CDR3, the DNA is TGTGCCAGCAGTTACAACAGGGGCTATGAGCAGTTCTTC. V and J are TRBV6-6 and TRBJ2-1; 7 bases line up with TRBD1. Germline assignment: CDR1 MNHNY and CDR2 SVGAGI (reference sequence). The V segment lost 2 bases and the J segment 8 bases; nucleotides outside the gene matches: 3. The CDR3 is 13 residues long.

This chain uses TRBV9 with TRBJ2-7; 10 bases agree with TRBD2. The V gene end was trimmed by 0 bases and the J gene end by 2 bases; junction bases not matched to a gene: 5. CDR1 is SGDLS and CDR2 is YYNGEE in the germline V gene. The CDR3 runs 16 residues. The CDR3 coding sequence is TGTGCCAGCAGCGTAGCTGGTACTAGCGGGGCCTACGAGCAGTACTTC. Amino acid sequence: CASSVAGTSGAYEQYF.

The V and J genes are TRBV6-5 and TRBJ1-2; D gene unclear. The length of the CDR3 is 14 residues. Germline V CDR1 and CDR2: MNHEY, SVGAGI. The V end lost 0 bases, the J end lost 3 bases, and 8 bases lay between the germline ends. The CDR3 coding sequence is TGTGCCAGCAGTTACTCGAGCGGGGACTATGGCTACACCTTC. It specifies CASSYSSGDYGYTF.

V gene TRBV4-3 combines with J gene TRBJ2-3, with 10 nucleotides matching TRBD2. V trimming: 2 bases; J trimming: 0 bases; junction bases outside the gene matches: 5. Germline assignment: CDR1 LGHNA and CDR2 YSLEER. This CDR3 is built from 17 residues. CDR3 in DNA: TGCGCCAGCAGCCAACTAGCGGGGGCCCCCAGCACAGATACGCAGTATTTT. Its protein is CASSQLAGAPSTDTQYF.

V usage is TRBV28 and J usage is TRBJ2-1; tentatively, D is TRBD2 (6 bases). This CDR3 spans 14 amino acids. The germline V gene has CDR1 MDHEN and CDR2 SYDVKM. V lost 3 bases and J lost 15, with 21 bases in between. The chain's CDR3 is CASSFWGGEAPGFF. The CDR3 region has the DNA TGTGCCAGCAGTTTTTGGGGTGGGGAGGCACCGGGGTTCTTC.

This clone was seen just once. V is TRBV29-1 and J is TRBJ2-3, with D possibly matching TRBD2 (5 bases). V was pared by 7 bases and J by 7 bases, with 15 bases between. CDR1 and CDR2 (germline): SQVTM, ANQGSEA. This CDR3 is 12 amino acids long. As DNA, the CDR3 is TGCAGCGCCCTGACTACGGCCAATACGCAGTATTTT. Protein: CSALTTANTQYF.

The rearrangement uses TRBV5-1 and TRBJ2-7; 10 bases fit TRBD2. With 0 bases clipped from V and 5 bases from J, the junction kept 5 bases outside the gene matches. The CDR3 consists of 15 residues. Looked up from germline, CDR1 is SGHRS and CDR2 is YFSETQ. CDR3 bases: TGCGCCAGCAGCTTGGGGTCTAGCGGGGGTAACGAGCAGTACTTC. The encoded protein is CASSLGSSGGNEQYF. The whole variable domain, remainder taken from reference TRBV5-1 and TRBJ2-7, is KAGVTQTPRYLIKTRGQQVTLSCSPISGHRSVSWYQQTPGQGLQFLFEYFSETQRNKGNFPGRFSGRQFSNSRSEMNVSTLELGDSALYLCASSLGSSGGNEQYFGPGTRLTVT.

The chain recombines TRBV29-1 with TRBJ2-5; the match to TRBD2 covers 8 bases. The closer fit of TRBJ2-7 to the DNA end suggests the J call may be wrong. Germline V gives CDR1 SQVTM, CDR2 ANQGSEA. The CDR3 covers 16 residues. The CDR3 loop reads CSGSGARRDPAYEQYF. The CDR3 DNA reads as TGCAGCGGTAGCGGGGCGCGGCGGGACCCAGCCTACGAGCAGTACTTC.

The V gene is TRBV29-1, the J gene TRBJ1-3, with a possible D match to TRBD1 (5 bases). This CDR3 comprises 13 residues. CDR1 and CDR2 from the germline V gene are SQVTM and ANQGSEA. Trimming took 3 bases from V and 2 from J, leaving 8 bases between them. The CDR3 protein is CSVEEGAGNTIYF. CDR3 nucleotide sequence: TGCAGCGTTGAGGAAGGGGCTGGAAACACCATATATTTT.

The chain's CDR3 is CASSPQDRGNTGELFF. CDR3 nucleotide sequence: TGTGCCAGTAGTCCTCAGGACAGGGGGAACACCGGGGAGCTGTTTTTT. The chain couples TRBV19 to TRBJ2-2; 9 nucleotides line up with TRBD1. Per germline, CDR1 LNHDA and CDR2 SQIVND (reference sequence). V lost 5 bases, J lost 1 base, and 5 bases stayed unmatched. The length of the CDR3 is 16 residues.

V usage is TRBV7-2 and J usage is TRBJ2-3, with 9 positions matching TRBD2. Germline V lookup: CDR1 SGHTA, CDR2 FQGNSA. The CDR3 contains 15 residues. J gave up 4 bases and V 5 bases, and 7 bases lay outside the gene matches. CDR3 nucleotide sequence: TGTGCCAGCAGCCCCCGACTAGCGGATCCAGATACGCAGTATTTT. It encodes CASSPRLADPDTQYF.

CDR3 protein: CASSTAGVVRGEQFF. The DNA of the CDR3 is TGTGCCAGTAGTACAGCGGGAGTAGTAAGGGGGGAGCAGTTCTTC. The chain uses TRBV19 and TRBJ2-1; 8 nucleotides align to TRBD2. Germline CDR1 and CDR2: LNHDA and SQIVND (reference sequence). This CDR3 region has 15 residues. With 4 bases clipped from V and 10 bases from J, the junction kept 12 bases outside the gene matches.

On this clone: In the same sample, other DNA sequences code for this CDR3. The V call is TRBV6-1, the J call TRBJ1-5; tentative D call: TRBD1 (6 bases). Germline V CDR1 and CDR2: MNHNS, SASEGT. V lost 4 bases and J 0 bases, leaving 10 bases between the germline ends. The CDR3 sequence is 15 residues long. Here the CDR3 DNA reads TGTGCCAGCAGTGGTACAGGGATTAGCAATCAGCCCCAGCATTTT. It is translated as CASSGTGISNQPQHF.

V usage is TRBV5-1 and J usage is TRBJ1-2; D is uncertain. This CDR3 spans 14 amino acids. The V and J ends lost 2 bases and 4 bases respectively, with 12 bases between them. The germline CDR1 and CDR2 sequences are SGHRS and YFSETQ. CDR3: CASSLGGEGYGYTF. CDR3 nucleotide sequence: TGCGCCAGCAGCTTAGGCGGGGAGGGCTATGGCTACACCTTC. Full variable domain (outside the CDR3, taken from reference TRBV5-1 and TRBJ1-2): KAGVTQTPRYLIKTRGQQVTLSCSPISGHRSVSWYQQTPGQGLQFLFEYFSETQRNKGNFPGRFSGRQFSNSRSEMNVSTLELGDSALYLCASSLGGEGYGYTFGSGTRLTVV.

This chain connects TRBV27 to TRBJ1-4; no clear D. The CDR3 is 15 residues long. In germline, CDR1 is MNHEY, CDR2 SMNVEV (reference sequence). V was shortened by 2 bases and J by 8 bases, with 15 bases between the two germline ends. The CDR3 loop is CASSLKFPGGEKLFF. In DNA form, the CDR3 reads TGTGCCAGCAGTTTAAAGTTCCCGGGTGGCGAAAAACTGTTTTTT.

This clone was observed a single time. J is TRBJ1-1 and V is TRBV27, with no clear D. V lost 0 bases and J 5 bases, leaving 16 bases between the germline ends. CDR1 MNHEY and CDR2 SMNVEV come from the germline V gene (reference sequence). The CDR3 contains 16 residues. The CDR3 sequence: CASSLSTPQGRTEAFF. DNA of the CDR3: TGTGCCAGCAGTTTATCGACGCCGCAAGGGAGGACTGAAGCTTTCTTT.

The CDR3 DNA reads TGTGCCAGCAGCGGGACAGGGAATGGCTACACCTTC. This codes for CASSGTGNGYTF. The genes are TRBV7-2 and TRBJ1-2; 9 bases line up with TRBD1. This CDR3 region has 12 residues. CDR1 is SGHTA and CDR2 is FQGNSA in the germline V gene. Trimming cost V 5 bases and J 6 bases; bases outside gene matches: 1.

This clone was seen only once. The CDR3 reads CASSQDGRGYNSPLHF. Written as DNA, the CDR3 is TGTGCCAGCAGCCAAGATGGGAGAGGATATAATTCACCCCTCCACTTT. The chain recombines TRBV4-2 with TRBJ1-6; unclear D gene. Germline CDR1 reads LGHNA; CDR2 reads YNFKEQ. The CDR3 is 16 amino acids. V gave up 0 bases and J gave up 4 bases, with 10 bases separating them.

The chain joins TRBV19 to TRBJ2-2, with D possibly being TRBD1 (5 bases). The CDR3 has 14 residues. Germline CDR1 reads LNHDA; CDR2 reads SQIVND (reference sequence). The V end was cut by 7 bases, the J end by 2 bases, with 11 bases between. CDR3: CASIETENTGELFF. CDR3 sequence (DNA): TGTGCCAGTATAGAGACAGAAAACACCGGGGAGCTGTTTTTT.

CDR3 loop: CASSQVGTGNSPLHF. Written as DNA, the CDR3 is TGTGCCAGCAGTCAGGTCGGGACAGGGAATTCACCCCTCCACTTT. V is TRBV27 and J is TRBJ1-6, with 9 bases identical to TRBD1. Germline V gene lookup returns CDR1 MNHEY and CDR2 SMNVEV (reference sequence). The CDR3 has 15 amino acids. The junction had 6 bases not matched to a gene; V was cut back by 5 bases and J by 7 bases.

CDR3 coding DNA: TGTGCCAGCAGCCACGCGGGGGGGCCCGAGGGTACGCAGTATTTT. It yields the protein CASSHAGGPEGTQYF. The chain uses TRBV14 and TRBJ2-3, with 9 positions matching TRBD2. There are 15 residues in the CDR3. Germline trimming cut 3 bases from V and 8 bases from J; bases unmatched to any gene: 9. Looked up from germline, CDR1 is SGHDN and CDR2 is FVKESK. The whole variable domain, remainder taken from reference TRBV14 and TRBJ2-3, is EAGVTQFPSHSVIEKGQTVTLRCDPISGHDNLYWYRRVMGKEIKFLLHFVKESKQDESGMPNNRFLAERTGGTYSTLKVQPAELEDSGVYFCASSHAGGPEGTQYFGPGTRLTVL.

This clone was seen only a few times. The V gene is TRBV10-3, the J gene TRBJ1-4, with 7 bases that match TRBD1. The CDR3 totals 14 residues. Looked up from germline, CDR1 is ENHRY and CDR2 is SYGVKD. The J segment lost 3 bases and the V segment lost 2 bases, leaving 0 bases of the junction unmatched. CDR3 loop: CAISEGTANEKLFF. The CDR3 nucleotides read TGTGCCATCAGTGAGGGGACAGCTAATGAAAAACTGTTTTTT.

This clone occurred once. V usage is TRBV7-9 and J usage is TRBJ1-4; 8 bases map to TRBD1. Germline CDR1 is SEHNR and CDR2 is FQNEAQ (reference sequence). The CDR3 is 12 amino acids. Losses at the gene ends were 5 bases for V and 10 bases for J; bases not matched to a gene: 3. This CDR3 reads CASSQGAGKLFF. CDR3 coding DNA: TGTGCCAGCAGCCAGGGGGCGGGAAAACTGTTTTTT.

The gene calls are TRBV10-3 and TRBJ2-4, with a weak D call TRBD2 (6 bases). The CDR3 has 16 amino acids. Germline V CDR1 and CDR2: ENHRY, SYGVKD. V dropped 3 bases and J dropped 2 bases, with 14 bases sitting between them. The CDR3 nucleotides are TGTGCCATCAGTGAAGGAGAGGAGGGGTCCAAAAACATTCAGTACTTC. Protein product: CAISEGEEGSKNIQYF.

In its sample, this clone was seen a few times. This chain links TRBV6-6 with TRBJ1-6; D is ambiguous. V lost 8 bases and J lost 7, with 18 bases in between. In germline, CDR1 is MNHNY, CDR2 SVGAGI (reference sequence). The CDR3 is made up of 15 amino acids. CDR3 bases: TGTGCCAGCCGCACGGGGAGGGCGGCCAATTCACCCCTCCACTTT. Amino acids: CASRTGRAANSPLHF.

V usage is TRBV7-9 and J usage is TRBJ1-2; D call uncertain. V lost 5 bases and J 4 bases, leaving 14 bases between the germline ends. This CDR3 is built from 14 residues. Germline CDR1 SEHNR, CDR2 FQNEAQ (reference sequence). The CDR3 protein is CASSQNLRAYGYTF. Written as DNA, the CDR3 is TGTGCCAGCAGCCAAAACCTGAGGGCCTATGGCTACACCTTC.

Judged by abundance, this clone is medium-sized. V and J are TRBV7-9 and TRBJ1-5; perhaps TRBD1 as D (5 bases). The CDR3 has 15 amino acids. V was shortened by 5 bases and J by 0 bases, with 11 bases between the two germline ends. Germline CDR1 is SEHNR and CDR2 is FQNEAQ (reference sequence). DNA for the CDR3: TGTGCCAGCAGCCCCCTTGACAGTAGCAATCAGCCCCAGCATTTT. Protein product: CASSPLDSSNQPQHF. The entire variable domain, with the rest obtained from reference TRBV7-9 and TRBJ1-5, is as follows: DTGVSQNPRHKITKRGQNVTFRCDPISEHNRLYWYRQTLGQGPEFLTYFQNEAQLEKSRLLSDRFSAERPKGSFSTLEIQRTEQGDSAMYLCASSPLDSSNQPQHFGDGTRLSIL.